This TCR beta chain stems from a study of blood T cell repertoires in COVID-19. Study details: The samples span acute and convalescent COVID-19 from the United States, Italy and Spain. T cells, B-cell-depleted T cells, or PBMCs supplied cDNA or gDNA.

The CDR3 spans 14 residues. Germline assignment: CDR1 MNHEY and CDR2 SMNVEV (reference sequence). V gave up 6 bases and J gave up 5 bases, with 16 bases separating them. Original data processing: Counts of nucleated cells, estimated from reference gene primer amplification, were obtained. Sequencing was performed with immunoSEQ multiplex PCR; in TCRdb, only in-frame clones are kept and a portion is missing. The V and J calls and the clone size are those of that table, but D and trimming were determined from the DNA. The sample yields roughly 140,000 clones, around 81% seen once. The rearrangement uses TRBV27 and TRBJ1-1; D might be TRBD1 (5 bases). This clonotype originated in a woman between 50 and 59 years old with acute or convalescent COVID-19. Sequencing was done on a sample of peripheral blood. CDR3 bases: TGTGCCAGCAGCCTAACAGGTGGGGGGACTGAAGCTTTCTTT. Its translation is CASSLTGGGTEAFF.